One and the same sample provided the 16 T cell receptor beta chains below, sequenced in a study of T cell repertoires in cytomegalovirus infection. TCRdb re-called the reads with MiXCR, one entry per CDR3 protein. This table has some 300,000 distinct CDR3 sequences, approximately 8.9% appearing once. Sequenced input: PBMCs. These receptors were taken from a human donor in good health (CMV status not recorded). Some clones in this sample may be carry-over from other donors' samples.

This clonotype has ten or more counts. V usage is TRBV5-1 and J usage is TRBJ1-6; D gene unclear. V was trimmed by 4 bases and J by 1 base, leaving 9 bases between them. CDR3 length: 15 amino acids. Germline V gene sequence: CDR1 SGHRS, CDR2 YFSETQ. The CDR3 here is CASSRESSYNSPLHF. CDR3 DNA sequence: TGCGCCAGCAGCAGGGAATCTTCCTATAATTCACCCCTCCACTTT.

This clonotype was seen ten or more times. The chain is built from TRBV12-3 or TRBV12-4 and TRBJ1-1; D gene unclear. The V end lost 6 bases, the J end lost 3 bases, and 11 bases lay between the germline ends. There are 13 residues in the CDR3. The CDR3 loop reads CASRYQVDTEAFF. The DNA for the CDR3 is TGTGCCAGCAGATATCAGGTGGACACTGAAGCTTTCTTT.

This clonotype was seen a few times. The genes are TRBV2 and TRBJ1-1, with 7 positions matching TRBD1. CDR1 and CDR2 from the germline V gene are SNHLY and FYNNEI. The CDR3 length is 16 residues. Trimming cost V 4 bases and J 4 bases; bases outside gene matches: 12. The CDR3 coding sequence is TGTGCCAGCAGTGGTGCAGGGGGAGGAACGGGCACTGAAGCTTTCTTT. It yields the protein CASSGAGGGTGTEAFF.

The table lists this clonotype with a few counts. CDR3 DNA: TGTGCCAGCAGCCAAGCTGGGGACAGGGGCGCTGAGTGGGAGACCCAGTACTTC. Translated: CASSQAGDRGAEWETQYF. The chain couples TRBV4-2 to TRBJ2-5, with 10 nucleotides matching TRBD1. V trimming: 1 base; J trimming: 5 bases; junction bases outside the gene matches: 13. From germline, CDR1 is LGHNA and CDR2 YNFKEQ. The CDR3 consists of 18 residues.

The table lists this clonotype with a few counts. The J gene is TRBJ1-1, the V gene TRBV20-1; 11 positions agree with TRBD1. The CDR3 is made up of 13 amino acids. CDR1 is DFQATT, CDR2 SNEGSKA, per germline (reference sequence). CDR3 sequence (DNA): TGCAGGCTACCGGGACAGGGGGTGAGTGAAGCTTTCTTT. It encodes CRLPGQGVSEAFF.

This clonotype showed up just a few times. This chain connects TRBV12-3 or TRBV12-4 to TRBJ2-5, with 10 bases fitting TRBD2. The ends lost 6 bases at V and 0 bases at J; junction bases unmatched: 10. The CDR3 spans 17 residues. The CDR3 bases are TGTGCCAGCAGGCGCGGTCTACTAGCGGGACACCAAGAGACCCAGTACTTC. Translation: CASRRGLLAGHQETQYF.

This clonotype showed up just a few times. This chain connects TRBV20-1 to TRBJ1-2, with TRBD1 matching over 8 bases. This CDR3 region has 17 residues. Germline values: CDR1 DFQATT, CDR2 SNEGSKA (reference sequence). V trimming: 0 bases; J trimming: 0 bases; junction bases outside the gene matches: 9. The CDR3 DNA reads as TGCAGTGCTAGAGATGGGACAGGTGGAGGGGCTAACTATGGCTACACCTTC. Amino acid sequence: CSARDGTGGGANYGYTF.

This clonotype was seen at least ten times. This chain joins TRBV5-5 and TRBJ2-3, with no clear D. Germline lookup yields CDR1 SGHKS and CDR2 YYEKEE (reference sequence). V was trimmed by 0 bases and J by 1 base, leaving 6 bases between them. CDR3 size: 14 residues. The CDR3 region is CASSLEGRTDTQYF. In DNA form, the CDR3 reads TGTGCCAGCAGCTTGGAAGGACGCACAGATACGCAGTATTTT. The whole variable domain, filled in from reference TRBV5-5 and TRBJ2-3, reads DAGVTQSPTHLIKTRGQQVTLRCSPISGHKSVSWYQQVLGQGPQFIFQYYEKEERGRGNFPDRFSARQFPNYSSELNVNALLLGDSALYLCASSLEGRTDTQYFGPGTRLTVL.

This clonotype was observed many times. J is TRBJ2-4 and V is TRBV20-1, with D maybe TRBD1 (6 bases). The CDR3 sequence is 15 residues long. Germline lookup yields CDR1 DFQATT and CDR2 SNEGSKA (reference sequence). The V end lost 6 bases, the J end lost 0 bases, and 15 bases lay between the germline ends. CDR3 sequence reads: CSAPDRTLAKNIQYF. Written as DNA, the CDR3 is TGCAGTGCCCCTGACAGGACCTTAGCCAAAAACATTCAGTACTTC.

This clonotype has at least ten counts. The chain couples TRBV27 to TRBJ2-2; 7 nucleotides align to TRBD1. The CDR3 has 17 amino acids. V lost 2 bases and J lost 4; bases outside the gene matches: 10. The germline gives CDR1 MNHEY, CDR2 SMNVEV (reference sequence). The CDR3 sequence: CASSLLLPTGFTGELFF. CDR3 DNA: TGTGCCAGCAGTTTACTCCTCCCGACAGGGTTCACCGGGGAGCTGTTTTTT.

Here the CDR3 reads CASSAIPAGGRGNQPQHF. CDR3 coding DNA: TGTGCCAGCAGCGCTATACCGGCAGGGGGCCGGGGCAATCAGCCCCAGCATTTT. This chain connects TRBV2 to TRBJ1-5, with TRBD1 matching over 8 bases. The CDR3 runs 18 residues. Germline trimming cut 6 bases from V and 2 bases from J; bases unmatched to any gene: 15. Germline CDR1 SNHLY, CDR2 FYNNEI.

V usage is TRBV11-2 and J usage is TRBJ2-5, with unresolved D. CDR3 size: 16 residues. CDR1 and CDR2 from the germline V gene are SGHAT and FQNNGV. Trimming removed 7 bases at V and 1 base at J, with 19 bases between. The CDR3 protein is CASNLRGTLTQETQYF. CDR3 DNA sequence: TGTGCCAGCAACCTACGAGGAACTCTAACCCAAGAGACCCAGTACTTC.

This clonotype was observed many times. The CDR3 DNA reads TGCAGCGCCATAGGGGCCAATGAGCAGTTCTTC. Protein product: CSAIGANEQFF. This chain uses TRBV29-1 with TRBJ2-1; weak D call: TRBD1 (5 bases). CDR3 length: 11 amino acids. V gave up 7 bases and J gave up 6 bases, with 10 bases separating them. From germline, CDR1 is SQVTM and CDR2 ANQGSEA.

This clonotype was seen at least ten times. The CDR3 here is CASVRGGNEQFF. Written as DNA, the CDR3 is TGTGCCAGCGTTAGAGGGGGGAATGAGCAGTTCTTC. The chain employs TRBV2 and TRBJ2-1; D could derive from TRBD1 or TRBD2 (6 bases each). Looked up from germline, CDR1 is SNHLY and CDR2 is FYNNEI. Trimming took 8 bases from V and 7 from J, leaving 12 bases between them. The CDR3 runs 12 residues.

The chain employs TRBV18 and TRBJ2-3; 8 nucleotides line up with TRBD2. Trimming took 6 bases from V and 3 from J; bases not matched to a gene: 11. Germline CDR1 is KGHSH and CDR2 is LQKENI. This CDR3 comprises 16 residues. The CDR3 region has the DNA TGTGCCAGCTCCCCCTTCGCGGGGGGCCAGACAGATACGCAGTATTTT. It is translated as CASSPFAGGQTDTQYF.

This clonotype was recorded many times. The J gene is TRBJ2-1, the V gene TRBV6-5; perhaps TRBD2 as D (6 bases). Germline V gene lookup returns CDR1 MNHEY and CDR2 SVGAGI. Trimming stripped 2 bases from V and 5 bases from J, with 13 bases between. The length of the CDR3 is 15 residues. This CDR3 is CASSYGLARNNEQFF. In DNA form, the CDR3 reads TGTGCCAGCAGTTACGGGCTAGCGAGGAACAATGAGCAGTTCTTC.